A single sample is the source of the 9 T cell receptor beta chains below, sequenced in a study of follicular helper T cells after annual influenza vaccination. Using immunoSEQ multiplex PCR, the repertoire was profiled, and TCRdb retains in-frame clones only, with some absent. Here the sample spans several thousand clones, approximately 88% being singletons. The time point is: 2015-2016 season, 7 days after influenza vaccination. The sequencing used CXCR5+ CD38- circulating T follicular helper cells from blood, collected 7 days after influenza vaccination. The subset denotes: circulating Tfh, non-naive CD4+CXCR5+PD-1+ (ICOS+CD38+ or ICOS-CD38-). The receptors originated from an adult who received the influenza vaccine.

The rearrangement joins TRBV29-1 to TRBJ1-5, with 8 bases that match TRBD1. The V gene end was trimmed by 6 bases and the J gene end by 4 bases; junction bases not matched to a gene: 5. This CDR3 has 13 amino acids. Germline values: CDR1 SQVTM, CDR2 ANQGSEA. The CDR3 is CSVGQGGNQPQHF. The DNA of the CDR3 is TGCAGCGTCGGACAGGGTGGGAATCAGCCCCAGCATTTT.

The gene calls are TRBV5-1 and TRBJ1-2, with 9 nucleotides matching TRBD1. The CDR3 length is 14 residues. The germline gives CDR1 SGHRS, CDR2 YFSETQ. V lost 3 bases, J lost 8 bases, and 8 bases stayed unmatched. The CDR3 nucleotides read TGCGCCAGCAGCTATGGGACAGGGAGGGACGGCTACACCTTC. It encodes CASSYGTGRDGYTF.

The chain employs TRBV18 and TRBJ2-3; 8 positions agree with TRBD2. CDR1 and CDR2 (germline): KGHSH, LQKENI. The CDR3 spans 16 residues. Unmatched junction bases numbered 4, after V lost 0 bases and J lost 2 bases. CDR3 DNA sequence: TGTGCCAGCTCACCACCGGCGGGGGGCTACACAGATACGCAGTATTTT. It is translated as CASSPPAGGYTDTQYF.

The chain joins TRBV10-2 to TRBJ2-3; unclear D gene. Looked up from germline, CDR1 is WSHSY and CDR2 is SAAADI. V lost 4 bases, J lost 0 bases, and 14 bases lay in between. The length of the CDR3 is 16 residues. DNA of the CDR3: TGCGCCAGCAGTGGTTCCAGCCTAACTAGCACAGATACGCAGTATTTT. This encodes CASSGSSLTSTDTQYF.

The chain recombines TRBV6-5 with TRBJ1-2; possible D gene TRBD1, 5 bases. The CDR3 spans 11 residues. Trimming cost V 10 bases and J 4 bases, with 10 bases left between them. CDR1 MNHEY and CDR2 SVGAGI come from the germline V gene. CDR3 protein: CATTGPYGYTF. Written as DNA, the CDR3 is TGTGCCACTACAGGCCCCTATGGCTACACCTTC.

This chain connects TRBV6-1 to TRBJ2-7; TRBD1 might be the D (6 bases). Germline loops: CDR1 MNHNS, CDR2 SASEGT. This CDR3 is 15 amino acids long. Between the trimmed V and J ends, which lost 4 bases and 3 bases, there was a span of 16 bases. For the CDR3, the DNA is TGTGCCAGCAGTGTAGGGCAGGGGCGCCTCTACGAGCAGTACTTC. This sequence encodes CASSVGQGRLYEQYF.

The chain combines TRBV18 with TRBJ1-3; the D gene is possibly TRBD1 (5 bases). Deletions cut 6 bases from V and 0 bases from J, with 9 bases between. The germline gives CDR1 KGHSH, CDR2 LQKENI. This CDR3 is 14 amino acids long. Written as DNA, the CDR3 is TGTGCCAGCTCTTCTGACAGCTCTGGAAACACCATATATTTT. Its translation: CASSSDSSGNTIYF.

The sample holds one count of this clone. This chain uses TRBV5-1 with TRBJ2-6; D possibly matches TRBD1 or TRBD2 (7 bases each). The V and J ends lost 3 bases and 0 bases respectively, with 19 bases between them. This CDR3 has 19 residues. Germline V gene lookup returns CDR1 SGHRS and CDR2 YFSETQ. The CDR3 region has the DNA TGCGCCAGCAGCTCTGGACTAGACAGGGAAGTCTCTGGGGCCAACGTCCTGACTTTC. This translates into CASSSGLDREVSGANVLTF.

The rearrangement joins TRBV27 to TRBJ2-3; unclear D gene. Trimming cost V 4 bases and J 6 bases, with 14 bases left between them. The germline V gene encodes CDR1 MNHEY and CDR2 SMNVEV (reference sequence). The length of the CDR3 is 14 residues. The CDR3 DNA follows: TGTGCCAGCAGTTCAAGGGAAAAAGGGGATACGCAGTATTTT. Its protein product is CASSSREKGDTQYF.